This TCR beta chain came from a study of identical twins. V gave up 4 bases and J gave up 2 bases, with 12 bases separating them. The CDR3 consists of 15 residues. Germline V gene sequence: CDR1 SGHRS, CDR2 YFSETQ. This clonotype was found a few times. TCRdb independently ran MiXCR on the 5' RACE reads; one entry per CDR3 protein. This sample has 420,000 or so distinct CDR3 sequences, with around 18% found just once. The clonotype comes from a man in his fifties in good health. V usage is TRBV5-1 and J usage is TRBJ2-2, with D uncertain. Source material: naive T cells sorted from blood. DNA for the CDR3: TGCGCCAGCAGCGAGACCCAGACCAACACCGGGGAGCTGTTTTTT. It translates to CASSETQTNTGELFF.